The 10 T cell receptor beta chains below all came from one sample that was sequenced in a study of OX40 agonist ivuxolimab in advanced cancers. Data came from immunoSEQ multiplex PCR; TCRdb stores just in-frame clones and leaves some out. Counted here are more than 90,000 clones, 84% occurring once; the ten biggest clones make up about 5.5%. Material: CD4+ or CD8+ T cells sorted from blood, obtained in a trial of the OX40 agonist ivuxolimab. The origin of the receptors is an adult with an advanced solid tumor such as melanoma, head and neck, liver or kidney cancer.

The chain joins TRBV5-1 to TRBJ1-1; TRBD1 agrees at 8 bases. The CDR3 loop spans 15 amino acids. Unmatched junction bases numbered 10, after V lost 4 bases and J lost 5 bases. Per germline, CDR1 SGHRS and CDR2 YFSETQ. This CDR3 reads CASSRTGISDTEAFF. CDR3 DNA: TGCGCCAGCAGCAGGACAGGGATATCGGATACTGAAGCTTTCTTT. Looking up the rest from reference TRBV5-1 and TRBJ1-1 gives the full variable domain: KAGVTQTPRYLIKTRGQQVTLSCSPISGHRSVSWYQQTPGQGLQFLFEYFSETQRNKGNFPGRFSGRQFSNSRSEMNVSTLELGDSALYLCASSRTGISDTEAFFGQGTRLTVV.

The V and J genes are TRBV11-2 and TRBJ1-1; maybe TRBD1 (5 bases). Trimming stripped 1 base from V and 1 base from J, with 7 bases between. Per germline, CDR1 SGHAT and CDR2 FQNNGV. The CDR3 length is 14 residues. In DNA, the CDR3 is TGTGCCAGCAGCTTAGCAGGGAGGAACACTGAAGCTTTCTTT. It is translated as CASSLAGRNTEAFF.

J is TRBJ1-2 and V is TRBV20-1; D is unresolved. This CDR3 region has 11 residues. V was trimmed by 2 bases and J by 6 bases, leaving 7 bases between them. Germline V gene lookup returns CDR1 DFQATT and CDR2 SNEGSKA (reference sequence). The CDR3 DNA follows: TGCAGTGCTAGAAGATCCGATGGCTACACCTTC. As protein: CSARRSDGYTF.

V usage is TRBV7-6 and J usage is TRBJ2-1; D is unclear. Germline CDR1 SGHVS, CDR2 FNYEAQ. CDR3 length: 13 residues. Trimming cost V 2 bases and J 8 bases, with 10 bases left between them. CDR3 sequence: CASSLSHVYEQFF. The CDR3, as DNA: TGTGCCAGCAGCTTATCCCATGTGTATGAGCAGTTCTTC.

The CDR3 here is CASSVGGVRNTEAFF. The CDR3, as DNA: TGTGCCAGCAGCGTAGGGGGCGTGCGGAACACTGAAGCTTTCTTT. The V call is TRBV9, the J call TRBJ1-1, with a possible D match to TRBD1 (5 bases). Germline V CDR1 and CDR2: SGDLS, YYNGEE. The CDR3 is 15 residues long. Deletions cut 0 bases from V and 1 base from J, with 10 bases between. Together with reference TRBV9 and TRBJ1-1, the CDR3 gives the full variable domain: DSGVTQTPKHLITATGQRVTLRCSPRSGDLSVYWYQQSLDQGLQFLIQYYNGEERAKGNILERFSAQQFPDLHSELNLSSLELGDSALYFCASSVGGVRNTEAFFGQGTRLTVV.

This clone was detected only once. This chain links TRBV5-8 with TRBJ1-2, with 8 bases fitting TRBD1. The germline gives CDR1 SGHTS, CDR2 YDEGEE. CDR3 length: 17 amino acids. Trimming cost V 1 base and J 0 bases; bases outside gene matches: 8. In DNA, the CDR3 is TGTGCCAGCAGCTTGCTGAGACAGGGGAGAGCTAACTATGGCTACACCTTC. This sequence encodes CASSLLRQGRANYGYTF.

V usage is TRBV5-1 and J usage is TRBJ2-7; the D gene is possibly TRBD1 (6 bases). The CDR3 has 14 amino acids. Per germline, CDR1 SGHRS and CDR2 YFSETQ. Trimming cost V 4 bases and J 5 bases, with 16 bases left between them. CDR3 loop: CASSPGTSNHEQYF. Here the CDR3 DNA reads TGCGCCAGCAGCCCCGGGACAAGTAACCACGAGCAGTACTTC.

The chain carries TRBV19 and TRBJ1-6, with D hard to call. Trimming shortened V by 4 bases and J by 9 bases, and 10 bases separated the two germline ends. The germline gives CDR1 LNHDA, CDR2 SQIVND (reference sequence). The CDR3 is 13 amino acids. This chain's CDR3 is CASSTEPGSPLHF. The CDR3 nucleotides read TGTGCCAGTAGTACTGAACCGGGTTCACCCCTCCACTTT. Full variable domain (rest looked up from reference TRBV19 and TRBJ1-6): DGGITQSPKYLFRKEGQNVTLSCEQNLNHDAMYWYRQDPGQGLRLIYYSQIVNDFQKGDIAEGYSVSREKKESFPLTVTSAQKNPTAFYLCASSTEPGSPLHFGNGTRLTVT.

V and J are TRBV10-3 and TRBJ2-3; TRBD2 might be the D (6 bases). CDR3 length equals 15 residues. The germline V gene has CDR1 ENHRY and CDR2 SYGVKD. V lost 5 bases to trimming and J lost 1 base, with 13 bases between them. CDR3 sequence reads: CAISTSSEGTDTQYF. The CDR3 DNA reads as TGTGCCATCAGTACTTCTAGCGAGGGCACAGATACGCAGTATTTT.

The rearrangement links TRBV6-5 to TRBJ1-1, with D uncertain. With 2 bases removed from V and 4 bases from J, the gap between germline ends came to 14 bases. CDR1 and CDR2 (germline): MNHEY, SVGAGI. The CDR3 has 15 amino acids. In DNA form, the CDR3 reads TGTGCCAGCAGTTACCCCTCGTCAATGGGCACTGAAGCTTTCTTT. It encodes CASSYPSSMGTEAFF.